Listed below are T cell receptor beta chains from one sample, sequenced in a study of CD8 T cells in Susac syndrome. From the immunoSEQ multiplex PCR reads, TCRdb called clonotypes with MiXCR, one entry per CDR3 protein. The sample consists of approximately 170,000 distinct CDR3 sequences, roughly 95% of them appearing once. Sequenced input: CD4+ T cells from PBMCs. The receptors were sampled from a human donor with multiple sclerosis. CDR3s include the opening cysteine and the closing phenylalanine or tryptophan. A D gene is named only where the DNA matches it firmly. Where a row states a size, it is once, few, many or the class of an expanded clone; other rows omit it.

v_gene	j_gene	abundance	d_gene	CDR3aa	CDR3nt
TRBV27	TRBJ2-1	NA	TRBD2	CASHRAGGPSYNEQFF	TGTGCCAGCCACAGAGCGGGAGGGCCTTCCTACAATGAGCAGTTCTTC
TRBV7-9	TRBJ2-1	NA	TRBD2	CASSASGTSGSIEQFF	TGTGCCAGCAGCGCCTCCGGGACTAGCGGGTCAATTGAGCAGTTCTTC
TRBV5-1	TRBJ2-6	NA	NA	CASRTRTGANVLTF	TGCGCCAGCAGAACCCGGACTGGGGCCAACGTCCTGACTTTC
TRBV5-4	TRBJ2-1	NA	TRBD2	CASSFGLAGAPEGSYNEQFF	TGTGCCAGCAGCTTTGGACTAGCGGGAGCTCCCGAGGGGTCCTACAATGAGCAGTTCTTC
TRBV24-1	TRBJ2-1	NA	NA	CATSIRGLGNEQFF	TGTGCCACCAGCATCAGGGGACTGGGCAATGAGCAGTTCTTC
TRBV11-3	TRBJ2-1	NA	NA	CASSSYRDNEQFF	TGTGCCAGCAGCTCCTACAGGGACAATGAGCAGTTCTTC
TRBV19	TRBJ1-2	NA	NA	CASSRARYGYTF	TGTGCCAGTAGCCGAGCAAGGTATGGCTACACCTTC
TRBV30	TRBJ1-4	NA	NA	CAWTRHTGDEKLFF	TGTGCCTGGACTCGGCACACTGGAGATGAAAAACTGTTTTTT
TRBV9	TRBJ2-6	NA	NA	CASSVTGANVLTF	TGTGCCAGCAGCGTAACTGGGGCCAACGTCCTGACTTTC
TRBV7-6	TRBJ2-7	NA	NA	CASSPYGGSYEQYF	TGTGCCAGCAGCCCCTACGGGGGCTCCTACGAGCAGTACTTC
TRBV4-1	TRBJ2-3	NA	TRBD1	CASSQAGQGATDTQYF	TGCGCCAGCAGCCAAGCCGGACAGGGGGCAACAGATACGCAGTATTTT
TRBV7-6	TRBJ2-7	NA	TRBD2	CASSLGTSGRLYEQYF	TGTGCCAGCAGCTTGGGGACTAGCGGGAGATTGTACGAGCAGTACTTC
TRBV12-3/TRBV12-4	TRBJ1-2	NA	TRBD1	CASSLDRGRFYGYTF	TGTGCCAGCAGTCTCGACAGGGGGAGGTTCTATGGCTACACCTTC
TRBV20-1	TRBJ2-1	NA	NA	CSAGQWGEQFF	TGCAGTGCCGGACAGTGGGGTGAGCAGTTCTTC
TRBV2	TRBJ2-7	NA	TRBD1	CASSTGTVIEQYF	TGTGCCAGCAGTACCGGGACAGTCATCGAGCAGTACTTC
TRBV18	TRBJ2-7	NA	NA	CASSRTAASYEQYF	TGTGCCAGCTCACGAACTGCTGCCTCCTACGAGCAGTACTTC
TRBV29-1	TRBJ1-1	NA	NA	CSVEVRRGTGTEAFF	TGCAGCGTTGAAGTTAGAAGGGGAACGGGCACTGAAGCTTTCTTT
TRBV29-1	TRBJ2-1	once	NA	CSVEQTLYNEQFF	TGCAGCGTTGAACAGACTCTTTACAATGAGCAGTTCTTC
TRBV29-1	TRBJ1-1	NA	TRBD1	CSVSTGGFDMNTEAFF	TGCAGCGTTTCGACAGGGGGTTTCGACATGAACACTGAAGCTTTCTTT
TRBV7-2	TRBJ2-3	NA	TRBD2	CASSLLAGGEGTQYF	TGTGCCAGCAGCTTACTAGCGGGAGGTGAAGGTACGCAGTATTTT
TRBV4-2	TRBJ2-1	NA	TRBD2	CASSQELAGDNEQFF	TGTGCCAGCAGCCAAGAACTAGCGGGAGACAATGAGCAGTTCTTC
TRBV5-1	TRBJ2-5	few	NA	CASDLLGARETQYF	TGCGCCAGCGATCTTTTGGGGGCTAGGGAGACCCAGTACTTC
TRBV27	TRBJ2-7	once	TRBD1	CAINPLGQVSSYEQYF	TGTGCCATCAACCCCTTGGGACAGGTGTCCTCCTACGAGCAGTACTTC
TRBV6-2/TRBV6-3	TRBJ1-5	few	NA	CASSYAGNQPQHF	TGTGCCAGCAGTTACGCCGGCAATCAGCCCCAGCATTTT
TRBV5-4	TRBJ1-1	NA	NA	CASSLGGWRNTEAFF	TGTGCCAGCAGCTTGGGGGGGTGGAGGAACACTGAAGCTTTCTTT
TRBV30	TRBJ1-1	NA	NA	CAWSVWVQNTEAFF	TGTGCCTGGAGTGTTTGGGTTCAGAACACTGAAGCTTTCTTT
TRBV19	TRBJ1-5	NA	NA	CASTKEVHAWPQHF	TGTGCCAGTACCAAGGAGGTCCATGCGTGGCCCCAGCATTTT
TRBV2	TRBJ1-1	NA	NA	CASFTSEGTEAFF	TGTGCCAGCTTCACGAGCGAGGGCACTGAAGCTTTCTTT
TRBV19	TRBJ1-1	once	NA	CASKKGGSNTEAFF	TGTGCCAGTAAAAAGGGGGGCTCGAACACTGAAGCTTTCTTT
TRBV29-1	TRBJ1-1	NA	NA	CSVERGGNTEAFF	TGCAGCGTTGAAAGGGGGGGGAACACTGAAGCTTTCTTT
TRBV6-5	TRBJ1-1	NA	TRBD1	CASSYSTGGGTEAFF	TGTGCCAGCAGTTACTCAACAGGGGGGGGAACTGAAGCTTTCTTT